Here is one T cell receptor beta chain with its context. Its antigen is as yet unknown. These data belong to a study of Graves' ophthalmopathy and Graves' hyperthyroidism. On the study more broadly: Where ophthalmopathy was absent within 18 months of follow-up, hyperthyroidism was stable.

Notes on the study in general: Ophthalmopathy progression cases were predicted by the model with 70.59% sensitivity and about 72% specificity.

The CDR3 covers 12 residues. Trimming removed 8 bases from V and 5 bases from J; junction bases left unmatched: 7. Germline CDR1 and CDR2: DFQATT and SNEGSKA (reference sequence). Physicians reached a diagnosis by relying on clinical symptoms, serum thyroxine, TRAb, thyroid ultrasound and orbital computed tomography. Amplification of TCR beta CDR3 regions used RNA transcripts. Second-round multiplex PCR came after a first-round RT-PCR that employed HTBI primers. MiXCR, run by TCRdb on the multiplex PCR reads, gives a single entry per CDR3 protein. The sample holds about 1.2 million distinct CDR3 sequences, 36% seen once.

The receptor was isolated from an adult man with Graves' hyperthyroidism. The material sequenced was peripheral blood or thyroid tissue (not recorded which). The chain is built from TRBV20-1 and TRBJ2-7, with TRBD1 matching 9 bases. CDR3 nucleotide sequence: TGCAGTTCCGGGACAGGGCACCACGAGCAGTACTTC. Translated, it gives CSSGTGHHEQYF.